A selection of T cell receptor beta chains follows, all from one sample in a study of T-cell memory formation after mild COVID-19. TCRdb reprocessed the 5' RACE reads with MiXCR, giving one entry per CDR3 protein. This table holds 150,000 to 200,000 distinct CDR3 sequences, 13% found once. The source material was PBMCs or a T cell subset sorted from them (not recorded which). Receptor source: a man between 18 and 35 years old who had mild COVID-19 (a few samples of this study predate the infection). Cell type and time point are not known. Both conserved end residues are part of each CDR3. A D gene is named only where the DNA matches it firmly. Not all rows give a size; the values are once, few, many and, for expanded clones, a class.

j_call d_call v_call clone_size cdr3_aa cdr3_nt
TRBJ1-6 . TRBV7-9 . CASSLSGADSPLHF TGTGCCAGCAGCTTATCCGGGGCGGATTCACCCCTCCACTTT
TRBJ1-2 . TRBV7-9 many CASSLFDGHGGYTF TGTGCCAGCAGCCTCTTCGACGGTCACGGGGGCTACACCTTC
TRBJ2-1 . TRBV5-1 few CASSSAGVIGNEQFF TGCGCCAGCAGCTCCGCAGGGGTCATAGGGAATGAGCAGTTCTTC
TRBJ2-1 . TRBV24-1 . CATTLGVSFYNEQFF TGTGCCACCACCTTGGGAGTTTCCTTCTACAATGAGCAGTTCTTC
TRBJ2-3 . TRBV18 few CASSPSGDTDTQYF TGTGCCAGCTCACCATCAGGAGACACAGATACGCAGTATTTT
TRBJ2-4 TRBD1 TRBV4-3 few CASSQDGQGNIQYF TGCGCCAGCAGCCAGGACGGACAGGGAAACATTCAGTACTTC
TRBJ1-2 . TRBV7-9 few CASSSRGPDYGYTF TGTGCCAGCAGCTCACGGGGGCCGGACTATGGCTACACCTTC
TRBJ1-4 TRBD1 TRBV4-1 few CASQVTGTVDEKLFF TGCGCCAGCCAAGTGACCGGGACAGTCGATGAAAAACTGTTTTTT
TRBJ2-3 TRBD2 TRBV12-3/TRBV12-4 . CASRSSGGSTDTQYF TGTGCCAGCAGATCTAGCGGGGGGTCCACAGATACGCAGTATTTT
TRBJ1-1 . TRBV28 many CASSYPTRRTEAFF TGTGCCAGCAGTTATCCGACAAGGAGGACTGAAGCTTTCTTT
TRBJ1-4 . TRBV12-3/TRBV12-4 few CASSFSSDEKLFF TGTGCCAGCAGTTTTTCGAGTGATGAAAAACTGTTTTTT
TRBJ2-5 . TRBV12-3/TRBV12-4 . CASRRGHETQYF TGTGCCAGCAGGCGGGGGCACGAGACCCAGTACTTC
TRBJ1-1 TRBD1 TRBV5-1 few CASSIQGYTEAFF TGCGCCAGCAGCATACAGGGGTACACTGAAGCTTTCTTT
TRBJ2-1 . TRBV11-2 few CASSLGGANSNEQFF TGTGCCAGCAGCTTAGGAGGGGCGAATAGCAATGAGCAGTTCTTC
TRBJ2-3 . TRBV5-1 many CASSLRQGTDTQYF TGCGCCAGCAGCTTGCGGCAGGGAACAGATACGCAGTATTTT
TRBJ1-1 . TRBV12-3/TRBV12-4 . CASSPGHANTEAFF TGTGCCAGCAGTCCGGGACACGCGAACACTGAAGCTTTCTTT
TRBJ2-2 TRBD2 TRBV2 . CASRPGLVWTGELFF TGTGCCAGCAGACCCGGACTAGTTTGGACCGGGGAGCTGTTTTTT
TRBJ1-4 . TRBV4-1 few CASSQDLGLSNEKLFF TGCGCCAGCAGCCAAGATCTGGGTCTCTCCAATGAAAAACTGTTTTTT
TRBJ1-6 . TRBV20-1 many CSVQGAHNSPLHF TGCAGCGTACAGGGAGCTCATAATTCACCCCTCCACTTT
TRBJ1-1 TRBD1 TRBV7-2 few CASSQDEGALAFF TGTGCCAGCAGCCAAGATGAGGGGGCGCTGGCTTTCTTT
TRBJ1-2 . TRBV25-1 . CASSTAGGPYGYTF TGTGCCAGCAGCACTGCCGGAGGGCCCTATGGCTACACCTTC
TRBJ2-3 . TRBV12-3/TRBV12-4 few CASRWDTQGTDTQYF TGTGCCAGCAGGTGGGACACCCAGGGCACAGATACGCAGTATTTT
TRBJ2-1 . TRBV5-1 . CASSGFSSYNEQFF TGCGCCAGCAGTGGGTTTAGCTCCTACAATGAGCAGTTCTTC
TRBJ2-2 TRBD1 TRBV4-3 many CASSQVGRGKAGELFF TGCGCCAGCAGCCAAGTAGGCAGGGGGAAGGCCGGGGAGCTGTTTTTT
TRBJ1-6 . TRBV27 . CASSLRGLSPLHF TGTGCCAGCAGTTTAAGGGGGTTATCACCCCTCCACTTT
TRBJ1-1 . TRBV7-2 . CASRNAPGVTEAFF TGTGCCAGCAGGAACGCACCAGGGGTGACTGAAGCTTTCTTT
TRBJ2-5 TRBD2 TRBV12-3/TRBV12-4 few CASSWTSGETQYF TGTGCCAGCAGTTGGACTAGCGGGGAGACCCAGTACTTC
TRBJ1-1 . TRBV5-1 . CASSMDGPGRKDGNTEAFF TGCGCCAGCAGCATGGACGGACCGGGACGTAAAGATGGGAACACTGAAGCTTTCTTT
TRBJ2-3 . TRBV15 many CATSRVTGIADTQYF TGTGCCACCAGCAGAGTTACAGGGATCGCAGATACGCAGTATTTT
TRBJ2-4 . TRBV21-1 few CASSSTAHGTLKNIQYF TGTGCCAGCAGCAGCACCGCTCACGGGACTCTCAAAAACATTCAGTACTTC
TRBJ1-1 . TRBV29-1 . CSVSSGWGMNTEAFF TGCAGCGTCTCCTCAGGGTGGGGCATGAACACTGAAGCTTTCTTT
TRBJ1-3 . TRBV29-1 few CSVLNLPSGNTIYF TGCAGCGTCTTGAATCTGCCCTCAGGAAACACCATATATTTT
TRBJ1-6 . TRBV7-2 few CASSLAPIHNSPLHF TGTGCCAGCAGCTTAGCGCCGATACATAATTCACCCCTCCACTTT